This T cell receptor (beta chain) is drawn from a study of T cell repertoires in cytomegalovirus infection. Study at large: Well-studied HLA-B-restricted epitopes and recently identified HLA-C-restricted epitopes of CMV were both used in the study.

This clonotype was counted between two and nine times. Its antigen is still unknown. TCRdb re-called the reads with MiXCR, one entry per CDR3 protein. The sample shows about 220,000 distinct CDR3 sequences, 30% to 45% of them seen only once. Study results and limitations: Accumulated public TCR beta family frequency recognized individuals carrying CMV together with the relevant HLA.

This sequence originates from a human donor in good health (CMV status not recorded). Some clones in this sample may be carry-over from other donors' samples. Sample: CD8+ T cells from cultured PBMCs, taken from culture after CMV antigen stimulation.

CDR3 in amino acids: CASSIRSYNEQFF. Here the CDR3 DNA reads TGTGCCAGTAGTATTCGGTCCTACAATGAGCAGTTCTTC. The chain couples TRBV19 to TRBJ2-1; no definite D call. The V gene's germline CDR1 is LNHDA and CDR2 SQIVND (reference sequence). Trimming stripped 3 bases from V and 1 base from J, with 4 bases between. This CDR3 comprises 13 residues. The complete variable domain, with remaining parts taken from reference TRBV19 and TRBJ2-1, reads DGGITQSPKYLFRKEGQNVTLSCEQNLNHDAMYWYRQDPGQGLRLIYYSQIVNDFQKGDIAEGYSVSREKKESFPLTVTSAQKNPTAFYLCASSIRSYNEQFFGPGTRLTVL.